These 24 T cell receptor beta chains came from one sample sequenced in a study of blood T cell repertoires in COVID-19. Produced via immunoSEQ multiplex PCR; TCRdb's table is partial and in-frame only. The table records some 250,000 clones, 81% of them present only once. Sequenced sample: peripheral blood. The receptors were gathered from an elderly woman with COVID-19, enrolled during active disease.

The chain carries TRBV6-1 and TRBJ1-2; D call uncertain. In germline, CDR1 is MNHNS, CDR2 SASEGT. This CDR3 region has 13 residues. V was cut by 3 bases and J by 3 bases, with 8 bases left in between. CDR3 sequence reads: CASSDGLYYGYTF. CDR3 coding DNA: TGTGCCAGCAGTGACGGACTGTACTATGGCTACACCTTC.

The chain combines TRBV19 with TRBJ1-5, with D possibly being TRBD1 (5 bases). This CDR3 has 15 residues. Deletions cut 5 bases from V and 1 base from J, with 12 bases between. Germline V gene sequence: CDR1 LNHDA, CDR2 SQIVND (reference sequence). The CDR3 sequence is CASSGRAASNQPQHF. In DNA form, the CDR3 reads TGTGCCAGTAGTGGCAGGGCGGCCAGCAATCAGCCCCAGCATTTT.

The CDR3 sequence is CASTFQYPGTDTQYF. The CDR3 nucleotides read TGCGCCAGCACATTTCAATATCCGGGCACAGATACGCAGTATTTT. The chain recombines TRBV5-1 with TRBJ2-3; D is ambiguous. Germline assignment: CDR1 SGHRS and CDR2 YFSETQ. The V and J ends lost 6 bases and 1 base respectively, with 15 bases between them. This CDR3 comprises 15 residues.

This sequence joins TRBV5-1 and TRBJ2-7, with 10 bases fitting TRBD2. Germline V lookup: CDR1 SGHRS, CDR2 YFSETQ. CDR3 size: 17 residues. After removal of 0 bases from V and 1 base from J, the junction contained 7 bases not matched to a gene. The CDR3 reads CASSLVASGGKSYEQYF. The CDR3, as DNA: TGCGCCAGCAGCTTGGTAGCTAGCGGGGGTAAATCCTACGAGCAGTACTTC.

CDR3 sequence (DNA): TGCGCCAGCAGCCCCTTGACAGGGGTTACTGAAGCTTTCTTT. Residues: CASSPLTGVTEAFF. V usage is TRBV5-1 and J usage is TRBJ1-1; 8 bases agree with TRBD1. CDR1 is SGHRS and CDR2 is YFSETQ in the germline V gene. The trim removed 4 bases at V and 5 bases at J, leaving 7 bases unmatched. There are 14 residues in the CDR3.

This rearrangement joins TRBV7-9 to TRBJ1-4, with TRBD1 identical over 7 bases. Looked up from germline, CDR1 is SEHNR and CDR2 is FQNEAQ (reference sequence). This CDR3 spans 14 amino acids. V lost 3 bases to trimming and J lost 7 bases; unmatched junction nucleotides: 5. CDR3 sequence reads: CASSFREGAEKLFF. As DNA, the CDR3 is TGTGCCAGCAGCTTCAGAGAGGGGGCTGAAAAACTGTTTTTT.

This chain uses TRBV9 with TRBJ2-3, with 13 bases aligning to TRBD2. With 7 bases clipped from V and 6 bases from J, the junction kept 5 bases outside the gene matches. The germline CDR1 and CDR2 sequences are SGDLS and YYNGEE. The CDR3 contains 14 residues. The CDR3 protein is CASSRGLAGDTQYF. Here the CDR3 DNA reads TGTGCCAGCTCGAGGGGACTAGCGGGGGATACGCAGTATTTT.

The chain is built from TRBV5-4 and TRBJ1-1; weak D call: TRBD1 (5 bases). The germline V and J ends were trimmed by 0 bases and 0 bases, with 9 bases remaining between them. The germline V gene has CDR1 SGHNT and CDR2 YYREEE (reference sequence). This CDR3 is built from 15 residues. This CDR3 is CASSLDLGLNTEAFF. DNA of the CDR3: TGTGCCAGCAGCTTGGACCTGGGGCTGAACACTGAAGCTTTCTTT.

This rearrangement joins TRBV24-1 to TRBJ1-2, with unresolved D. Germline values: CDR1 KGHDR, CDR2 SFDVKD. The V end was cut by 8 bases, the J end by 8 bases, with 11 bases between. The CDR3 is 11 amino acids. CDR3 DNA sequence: TGTGCCACCAAGGAGGGCGGGGGCTACACCTTC. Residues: CATKEGGGYTF.

Here the CDR3 DNA reads TGTGCCATCAGGGGCGGGAGGGTTTCCTACGAGCAGTACTTC. This translates into CAIRGGRVSYEQYF. The chain has TRBV10-3 and TRBJ2-7; 9 positions agree with TRBD2. Germline loops: CDR1 ENHRY, CDR2 SYGVKD. This CDR3 is 14 amino acids long. V shed 6 bases, J shed 1 base, and the junction held 4 bases outside the gene matches.

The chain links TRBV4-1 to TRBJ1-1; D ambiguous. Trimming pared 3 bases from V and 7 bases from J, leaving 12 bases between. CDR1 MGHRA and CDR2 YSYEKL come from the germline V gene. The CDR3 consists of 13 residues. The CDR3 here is CASSQEIGGEAFF. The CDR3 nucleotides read TGCGCCAGCAGCCAGGAGATCGGCGGTGAAGCTTTCTTT.

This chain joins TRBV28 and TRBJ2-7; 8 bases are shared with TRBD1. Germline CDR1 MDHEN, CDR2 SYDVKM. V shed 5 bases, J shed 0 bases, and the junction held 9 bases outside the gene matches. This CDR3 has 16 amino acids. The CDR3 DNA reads TGTGCCAGCAGTGAGACCCGGGACAGGTACTCCTACGAGCAGTACTTC. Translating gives CASSETRDRYSYEQYF.

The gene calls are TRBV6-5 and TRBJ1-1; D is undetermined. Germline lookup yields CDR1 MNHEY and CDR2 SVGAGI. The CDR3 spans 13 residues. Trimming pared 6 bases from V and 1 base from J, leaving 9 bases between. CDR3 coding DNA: TGTGCCAGCAGGTCGGAGAAGAACACTGAAGCTTTCTTT. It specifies CASRSEKNTEAFF.

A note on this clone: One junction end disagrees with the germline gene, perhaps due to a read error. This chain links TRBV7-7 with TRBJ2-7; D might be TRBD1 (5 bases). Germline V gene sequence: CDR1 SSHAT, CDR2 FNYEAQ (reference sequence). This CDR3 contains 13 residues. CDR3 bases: TGTGCTAGCAGCTTTGACAGCTTGGGGGAGCAGTACTTC. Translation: CASSFDSLGEQYF.

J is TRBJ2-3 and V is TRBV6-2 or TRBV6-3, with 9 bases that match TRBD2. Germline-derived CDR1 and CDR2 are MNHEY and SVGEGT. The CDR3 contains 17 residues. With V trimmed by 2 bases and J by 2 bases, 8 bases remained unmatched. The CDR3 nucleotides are TGTGCCAGCAGTTACGGGATTAGCGGGGGCATCACAGATACGCAGTATTTT. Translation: CASSYGISGGITDTQYF.

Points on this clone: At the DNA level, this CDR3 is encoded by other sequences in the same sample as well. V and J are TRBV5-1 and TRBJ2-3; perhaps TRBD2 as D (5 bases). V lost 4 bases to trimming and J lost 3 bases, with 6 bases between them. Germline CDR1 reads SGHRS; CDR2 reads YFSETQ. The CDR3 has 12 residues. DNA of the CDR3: TGCGCCAGCAGCCCGGGGACAGATACGCAGTATTTT. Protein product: CASSPGTDTQYF.

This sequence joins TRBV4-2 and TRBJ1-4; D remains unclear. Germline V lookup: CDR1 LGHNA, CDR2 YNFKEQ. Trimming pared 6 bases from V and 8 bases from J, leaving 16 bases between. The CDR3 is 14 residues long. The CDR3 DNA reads TGTGCCAGCAGTCCTAGGATGGGTGGAGAAAAACTGTTTTTT. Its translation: CASSPRMGGEKLFF.

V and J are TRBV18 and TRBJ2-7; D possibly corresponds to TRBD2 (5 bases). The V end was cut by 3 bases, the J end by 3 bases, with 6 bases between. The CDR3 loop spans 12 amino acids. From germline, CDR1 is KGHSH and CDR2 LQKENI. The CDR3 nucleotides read TGTGCCAGCTCACCCGAGGGCTACGAGCAGTACTTC. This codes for CASSPEGYEQYF.

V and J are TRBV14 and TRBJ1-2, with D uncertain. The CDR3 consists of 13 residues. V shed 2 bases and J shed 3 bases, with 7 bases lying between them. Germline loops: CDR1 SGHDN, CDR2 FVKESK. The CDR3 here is CASSQQAYYGYTF. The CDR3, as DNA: TGTGCCAGCAGCCAACAAGCGTACTATGGCTACACCTTC.

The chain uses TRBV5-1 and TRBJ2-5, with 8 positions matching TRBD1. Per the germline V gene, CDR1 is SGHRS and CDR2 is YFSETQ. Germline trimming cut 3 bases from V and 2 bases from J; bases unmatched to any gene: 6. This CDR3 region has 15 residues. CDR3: CASSYAGTGQETQYF. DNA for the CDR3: TGCGCCAGCAGCTATGCCGGGACAGGTCAAGAGACCCAGTACTTC.

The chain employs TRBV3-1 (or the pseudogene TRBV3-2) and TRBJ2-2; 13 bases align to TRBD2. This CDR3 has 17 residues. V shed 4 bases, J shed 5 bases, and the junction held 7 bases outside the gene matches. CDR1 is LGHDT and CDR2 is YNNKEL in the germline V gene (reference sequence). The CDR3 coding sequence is TGTGCCAGCAGCCGTCGACTAGCGGGAGGACGGACCGGGGAGCTGTTTTTT. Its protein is CASSRRLAGGRTGELFF.

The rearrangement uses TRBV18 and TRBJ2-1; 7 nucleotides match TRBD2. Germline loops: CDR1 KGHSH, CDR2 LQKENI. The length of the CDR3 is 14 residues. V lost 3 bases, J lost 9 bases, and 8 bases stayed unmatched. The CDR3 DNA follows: TGTGCCAGCTCACCCCGGCGGGAGAAGGGTGAGCAGTTCTTC. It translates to CASSPRREKGEQFF.

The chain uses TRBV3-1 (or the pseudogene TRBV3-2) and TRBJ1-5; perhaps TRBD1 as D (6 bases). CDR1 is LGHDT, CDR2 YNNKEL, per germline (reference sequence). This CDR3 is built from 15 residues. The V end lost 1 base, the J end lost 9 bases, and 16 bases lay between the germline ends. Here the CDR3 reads CASSQGYRASSPQHF. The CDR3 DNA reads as TGTGCCAGCAGCCAAGGGTACAGGGCCTCTTCGCCCCAGCATTTT.

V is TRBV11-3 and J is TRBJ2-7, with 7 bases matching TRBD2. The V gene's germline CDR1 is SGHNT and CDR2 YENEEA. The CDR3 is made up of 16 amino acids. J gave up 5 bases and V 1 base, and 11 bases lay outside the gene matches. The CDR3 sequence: CASSLGGAGARHEQYF. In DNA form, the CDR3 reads TGTGCCAGCAGCTTAGGGGGCGCGGGAGCAAGGCACGAGCAGTACTTC.